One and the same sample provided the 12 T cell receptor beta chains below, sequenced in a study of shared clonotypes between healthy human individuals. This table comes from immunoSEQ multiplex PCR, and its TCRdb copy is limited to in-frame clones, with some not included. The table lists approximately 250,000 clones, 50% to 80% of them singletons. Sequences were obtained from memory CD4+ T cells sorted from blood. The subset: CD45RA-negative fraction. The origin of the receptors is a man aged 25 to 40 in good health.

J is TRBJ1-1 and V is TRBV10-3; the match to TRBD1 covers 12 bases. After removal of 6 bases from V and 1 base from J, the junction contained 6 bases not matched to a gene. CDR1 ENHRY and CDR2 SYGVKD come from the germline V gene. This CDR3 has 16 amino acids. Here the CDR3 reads CAIRTGTGGSNTEAFF. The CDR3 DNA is TGTGCCATCAGGACCGGGACAGGGGGCTCGAACACTGAAGCTTTCTTT.

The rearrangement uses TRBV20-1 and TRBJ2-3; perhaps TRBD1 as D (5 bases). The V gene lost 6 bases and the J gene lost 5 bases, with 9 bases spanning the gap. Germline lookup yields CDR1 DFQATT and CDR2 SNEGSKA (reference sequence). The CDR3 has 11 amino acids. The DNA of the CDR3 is TGCAGTGCCGCAAGGGGAGATACGCAGTATTTT. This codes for CSAARGDTQYF.

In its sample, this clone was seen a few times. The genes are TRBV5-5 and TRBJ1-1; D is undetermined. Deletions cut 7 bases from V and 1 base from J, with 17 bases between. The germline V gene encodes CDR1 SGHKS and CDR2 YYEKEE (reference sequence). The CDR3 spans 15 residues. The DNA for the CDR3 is TGTGCCAGCTCAACGGAGTGGACGGCGAACACTGAAGCTTTCTTT. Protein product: CASSTEWTANTEAFF.

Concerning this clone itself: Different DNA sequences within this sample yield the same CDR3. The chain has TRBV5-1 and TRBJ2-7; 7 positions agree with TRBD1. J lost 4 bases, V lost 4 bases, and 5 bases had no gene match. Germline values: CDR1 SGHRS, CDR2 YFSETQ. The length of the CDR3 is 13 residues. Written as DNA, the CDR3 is TGCGCCAGCAGCCGGGACAGAGAATACGAGCAGTACTTC. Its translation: CASSRDREYEQYF.

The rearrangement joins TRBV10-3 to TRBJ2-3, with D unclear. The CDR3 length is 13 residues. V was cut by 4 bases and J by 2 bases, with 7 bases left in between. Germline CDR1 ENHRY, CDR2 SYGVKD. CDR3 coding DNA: TGTGCCATCAGTGGCGACCCCACAGATACGCAGTATTTT. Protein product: CAISGDPTDTQYF.

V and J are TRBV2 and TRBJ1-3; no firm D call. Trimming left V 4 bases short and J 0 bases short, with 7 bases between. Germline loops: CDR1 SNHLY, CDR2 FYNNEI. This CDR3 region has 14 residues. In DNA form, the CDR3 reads TGTGCCAGCAGTGGTCAGACCTCTGGAAACACCATATATTTT. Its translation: CASSGQTSGNTIYF.

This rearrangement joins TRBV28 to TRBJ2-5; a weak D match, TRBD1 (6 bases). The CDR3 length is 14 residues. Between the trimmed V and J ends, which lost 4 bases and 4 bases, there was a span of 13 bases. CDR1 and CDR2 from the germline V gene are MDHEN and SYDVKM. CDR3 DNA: TGTGCCAGCAGTTCCTACCAGGGGCCAGAGACCCAGTACTTC. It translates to CASSSYQGPETQYF. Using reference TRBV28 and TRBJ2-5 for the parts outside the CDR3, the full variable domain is DVKVTQSSRYLVKRTGEKVFLECVQDMDHENMFWYRQDPGLGLRLIYFSYDVKMKEKGDIPEGYSVSREKKERFSLILESASTNQTSMYLCASSSYQGPETQYFGPGTRLLVL.

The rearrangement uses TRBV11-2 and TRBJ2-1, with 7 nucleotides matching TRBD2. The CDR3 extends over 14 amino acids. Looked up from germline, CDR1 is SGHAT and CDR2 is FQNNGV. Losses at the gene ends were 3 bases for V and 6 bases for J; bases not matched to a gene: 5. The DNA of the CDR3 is TGTGCCAGCAGCTTCGTGGCGGGAGTCAATGAGCAGTTCTTC. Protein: CASSFVAGVNEQFF.

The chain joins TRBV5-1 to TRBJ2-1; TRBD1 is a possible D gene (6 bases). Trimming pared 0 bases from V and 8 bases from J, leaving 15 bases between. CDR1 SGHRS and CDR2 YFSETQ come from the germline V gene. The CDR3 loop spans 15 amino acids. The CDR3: CASSLGQDGVDEQFF. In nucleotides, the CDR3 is TGCGCCAGCAGCTTGGGACAGGACGGAGTCGATGAGCAGTTCTTC.

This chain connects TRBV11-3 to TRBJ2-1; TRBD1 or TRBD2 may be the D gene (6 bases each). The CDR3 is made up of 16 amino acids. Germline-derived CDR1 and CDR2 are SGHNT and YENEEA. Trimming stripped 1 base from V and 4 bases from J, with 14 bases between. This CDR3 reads CASSLGGGTKYNEQFF. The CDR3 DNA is TGTGCCAGCAGCTTAGGAGGGGGGACCAAATACAATGAGCAGTTCTTC.

The CDR3 reads CASSLNRVEPQHF. The CDR3 bases are TGTGCCAGCAGCTTAAATAGGGTTGAGCCCCAGCATTTT. The chain joins TRBV7-2 to TRBJ1-5, with unresolved D. The CDR3 is 13 residues long. The V end lost 2 bases, the J end lost 8 bases, and 10 bases lay between the germline ends. Germline V gives CDR1 SGHTA, CDR2 FQGNSA.

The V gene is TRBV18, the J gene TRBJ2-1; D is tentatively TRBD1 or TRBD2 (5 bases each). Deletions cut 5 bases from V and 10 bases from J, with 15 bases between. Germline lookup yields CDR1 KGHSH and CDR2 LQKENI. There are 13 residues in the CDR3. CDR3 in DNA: TGTGCCAGCTCATCCCGGGGCCCTCAAGAGCAGTTCTTC. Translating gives CASSSRGPQEQFF.